These 20 T cell receptor beta chains share one sample of origin, sequenced in a study of CD8+CD57+ T cells in acquired aplastic anemia. Genomic DNA constituted the template upon which TCR beta VDJ and CDR3 profiling was performed. TCRdb redid the calling of the reads with MiXCR, one entry per CDR3 protein. Of about 180,000 distinct CDR3 sequences in the sample, approximately 49% were seen once. Sequencing used sorted CD4+, CD8+, or CD8+CD57+ T cells (not recorded which) from PBMCs. The source is a human donor in good health.

For this clonotype: The conserved phenylalanine or tryptophan normally closing the CDR3 is absent here, so this likely arose from a read error. The chain combines TRBV20-1 with TRBJ1-1, with a weak D call TRBD1 (6 bases). CDR1 DFQATT and CDR2 SNEGSKA come from the germline V gene (reference sequence). The length of the CDR3 is 17 residues. The CDR3, as DNA: TGCAGTGCTAGAAAGGTGGGGCCAGGCAGGGGAGGCACTGGAGCTTTCCTT. Its protein is CSARKVGPGRGGTGAFL.

This chain links TRBV10-3 with TRBJ1-2, with a possible D match to TRBD1 (5 bases). The V and J ends lost 10 bases and 4 bases respectively, with 19 bases between them. Looked up from germline, CDR1 is ENHRY and CDR2 is SYGVKD. There are 14 residues in the CDR3. CDR3 DNA: TGTGCCACCAGGGACGGAAAACGTGGCTATGGCTACACCTTC. Encoded protein: CATRDGKRGYGYTF.

The sample holds many counts of this clonotype. This chain links TRBV11-2 with TRBJ2-7; 7 positions match TRBD1. The germline V gene has CDR1 SGHAT and CDR2 FQNNGV. The CDR3 runs to 16 residues. After removal of 3 bases from V and 2 bases from J, the junction contained 10 bases not matched to a gene. The CDR3 DNA follows: TGTGCCAGCAGCTTCGGCGTAGGGGGCTTGGCCTACGAGCAGTACTTC. Amino acid sequence: CASSFGVGGLAYEQYF.

The chain joins TRBV4-1 to TRBJ2-7, with 7 bases fitting TRBD2. Germline lookup yields CDR1 MGHRA and CDR2 YSYEKL. The V segment lost 1 base and the J segment 2 bases; nucleotides outside the gene matches: 8. The length of the CDR3 is 16 residues. In nucleotides, the CDR3 is TGCGCCAGCAGCCAAGCGGGTCGGGGGGACCCCTACGAGCAGTACTTC. It translates to CASSQAGRGDPYEQYF.

This clonotype was seen at least ten times. The chain combines TRBV29-1 with TRBJ2-3; the D call may be TRBD1 or TRBD2 (5 bases each). Per the germline V gene, CDR1 is SQVTM and CDR2 is ANQGSEA. The V end lost 4 bases, the J end lost 4 bases, and 18 bases lay between the germline ends. This CDR3 is 15 amino acids long. In DNA form, the CDR3 reads TGCAGCGTTGCCGGGACCCCAAGAGAGCCAGATACGCAGTATTTT. Its protein is CSVAGTPREPDTQYF.

V is TRBV10-1 and J is TRBJ2-1; 8 nucleotides agree with TRBD2. Germline loops: CDR1 WNHNN, CDR2 SYGVQD (reference sequence). The CDR3 has 16 amino acids. V gave up 3 bases and J gave up 5 bases; unmatched junction bases: 9. The CDR3 here is CASSDGASGLNNEQFF. The CDR3 DNA reads as TGCGCCAGCAGTGATGGGGCTAGCGGGCTGAACAATGAGCAGTTCTTC.

The V and J genes are TRBV10-3 and TRBJ2-6; D is unresolved. Germline V CDR1 and CDR2: ENHRY, SYGVKD. The ends were cut back, 5 bases at V and 0 bases at J, with 11 bases in the middle. The CDR3 has 16 residues. CDR3 protein: CAISNEFISGANVLTF. The CDR3 DNA is TGTGCCATCAGTAACGAATTTATCTCTGGGGCCAACGTCCTGACTTTC.

V gene TRBV15 combines with J gene TRBJ1-5; 8 bases line up with TRBD1. Looked up from germline, CDR1 is LNHNV and CDR2 is YYDKDF (reference sequence). The CDR3 is 17 residues long. V gave up 6 bases and J gave up 1 base; unmatched junction bases: 11. The DNA for the CDR3 is TGTGCCACCAGACGGACAGGGACGGTGGTGAGCAATCAGCCCCAGCATTTT. The encoded protein is CATRRTGTVVSNQPQHF.

The chain couples TRBV10-3 to TRBJ2-2; no firm D call. CDR1 ENHRY and CDR2 SYGVKD come from the germline V gene. CDR3 length: 13 residues. With 4 bases removed from V and 5 bases from J, the gap between germline ends came to 8 bases. CDR3 in amino acids: CAISAVGTGELFF. CDR3 bases: TGTGCCATCAGTGCTGTCGGTACCGGGGAGCTGTTTTTT.

This clonotype was seen at least ten times. The rearrangement joins TRBV6-5 to TRBJ1-5; D remains unclear. This CDR3 comprises 15 residues. Trimming shortened V by 0 bases and J by 7 bases, and 13 bases separated the two germline ends. CDR1 is MNHEY and CDR2 is SVGAGI in the germline V gene. CDR3: CASSYSSLSGQPQHF. CDR3 in DNA: TGTGCCAGCAGTTACTCGTCCCTATCGGGGCAGCCCCAGCATTTT.

This sequence joins TRBV5-4 and TRBJ2-7, with 7 bases aligning to TRBD2. The CDR3 is 13 amino acids. Trimming cost V 1 base and J 7 bases; bases outside gene matches: 5. The V gene's germline CDR1 is SGHNT and CDR2 YYREEE (reference sequence). This chain's CDR3 is CASSLWGGGEQYF. The CDR3 DNA reads as TGTGCCAGCAGCTTGTGGGGGGGAGGGGAGCAGTACTTC.

There are a few counts of this clonotype. The chain uses TRBV19 and TRBJ1-2; the D is unclear. The CDR3 is made up of 13 amino acids. V was cut by 3 bases and J by 1 base, with 6 bases left in between. CDR1 and CDR2 from the germline V gene are LNHDA and SQIVND (reference sequence). In DNA form, the CDR3 reads TGTGCCAGTAGTATCTACAGTAACTATGGCTACACCTTC. It encodes CASSIYSNYGYTF.

V gene TRBV15 combines with J gene TRBJ1-1; a weak D match, TRBD1 (6 bases). V dropped 9 bases and J dropped 3 bases, with 20 bases sitting between them. This CDR3 has 15 residues. Germline CDR1 and CDR2: LNHNV and YYDKDF (reference sequence). DNA of the CDR3: TGTGCCACGAGTCAGGGGAACTATGGCTACACTGAAGCTTTCTTT. Translation gives CATSQGNYGYTEAFF.

This clonotype was detected ten times or more. The V gene is TRBV6-2 or TRBV6-3, the J gene TRBJ2-7, with 7 nucleotides matching TRBD1. The CDR3 extends over 12 amino acids. Germline V gene sequence: CDR1 MNHEY, CDR2 SVGEGT. Unmatched junction bases numbered 4, after V lost 5 bases and J lost 6 bases. Here the CDR3 DNA reads TGTGCCAGCAGTGACAGGGTACTCGAGCAGTACTTC. Protein: CASSDRVLEQYF.

This chain uses TRBV2 with TRBJ2-1, with TRBD2 matching over 10 bases. Trimming at V came to 8 bases and at J to 9 bases, leaving 7 bases not matched to a gene. This CDR3 contains 13 residues. Germline assignment: CDR1 SNHLY and CDR2 FYNNEI. The CDR3 sequence: CASYRPSGGEQFF. CDR3 nucleotide sequence: TGTGCCAGCTACCGGCCTAGCGGGGGTGAGCAGTTCTTC.

Concerning this clonotype: A clone one base away is much larger, so this may be a read error. It is likely a read error, because the conserved phenylalanine at the end of the CDR3 is missing. The genes are TRBV19 and TRBJ2-2, with D possibly called TRBD1 or TRBD2 (11 bases each). The CDR3 contains 18 residues. The V gene's germline CDR1 is LNHDA and CDR2 SQIVND (reference sequence). The ends were cut back, 8 bases at V and 2 bases at J, with 24 bases in the middle. The CDR3 sequence: CASSDRGLAGGNTGELFS. For the CDR3, the DNA is TGTGCCAGTTCGGACAGGGGGCTAGCGGGAGGTAACACCGGGGAGCTGTTTTCT.

This CDR3 is CASSARGRTEAFF. CDR3 coding DNA: TGCGCCAGCAGCGCCAGGGGGCGAACTGAAGCTTTCTTT. The chain joins TRBV5-1 to TRBJ1-1; 8 bases are shared with TRBD1. V lost 4 bases, J lost 5 bases, and 4 bases stayed unmatched. The V gene's germline CDR1 is SGHRS and CDR2 YFSETQ. The CDR3 contains 13 residues.

The chain couples TRBV9 to TRBJ1-3; TRBD1 matches 11 bases. This CDR3 comprises 16 residues. J lost 4 bases, V lost 3 bases, and 6 bases had no gene match. Per germline, CDR1 SGDLS and CDR2 YYNGEE. CDR3 region: CASSEGTGGLGNTIYF. In DNA, the CDR3 is TGTGCCAGCAGCGAAGGGACAGGGGGATTGGGAAACACCATATATTTT.

The chain combines TRBV12-3 or TRBV12-4 with TRBJ2-3; TRBD2 agrees at 13 bases. CDR3 length equals 19 residues. The V and J ends lost 4 bases and 2 bases, in that order; junction bases with no gene match: 12. As DNA, the CDR3 is TGTGCCAGCAGTTCTGGACTAGCGGGGGTAACCGTAACCACAGATACGCAGTATTTT. Residues: CASSSGLAGVTVTTDTQYF.

This clonotype came up a few times. J is TRBJ2-7 and V is TRBV5-5, with 9 bases lining up with TRBD1. Germline V gene sequence: CDR1 SGHKS, CDR2 YYEKEE (reference sequence). There are 14 residues in the CDR3. J lost 4 bases, V lost 3 bases, and 5 bases had no gene match. The chain's CDR3 is CASSWTGVGYEQYF. DNA of the CDR3: TGTGCCAGCAGCTGGACAGGGGTCGGTTACGAGCAGTACTTC. The whole variable domain, filled in from reference TRBV5-5 and TRBJ2-7, reads DAGVTQSPTHLIKTRGQQVTLRCSPISGHKSVSWYQQVLGQGPQFIFQYYEKEERGRGNFPDRFSARQFPNYSSELNVNALLLGDSALYLCASSWTGVGYEQYFGPGTRLTVT.